Below are 6 T cell receptor beta chains sequenced from a single sample in a study of blood T cell repertoires in COVID-19. Using immunoSEQ multiplex PCR, the repertoire was profiled, and TCRdb retains in-frame clones only, with some absent. The table has 150,000 to 250,000 clones, approximately 82% seen once; the top ten hold 6% to 8%. The sequencing sample was made of peripheral blood. These receptors were obtained from a human donor with acute or convalescent COVID-19. The donor label of this sample is uncertain.

V is TRBV5-6 and J is TRBJ1-3; D not certain. The CDR3 sequence is 14 residues long. CDR1 and CDR2 (germline): SGHDT, YYEEEE. Trimming pared 0 bases from V and 3 bases from J, leaving 7 bases between. Written as DNA, the CDR3 is TGTGCCAGCAGCTTGGTGGACTTTGGAAACACCATATATTTT. Amino acid sequence: CASSLVDFGNTIYF.

The V gene is TRBV18, the J gene TRBJ1-1, with D possibly TRBD1 on 6 matching bases. Deletions cut 5 bases from V and 3 bases from J, with 19 bases between. CDR3 length: 16 amino acids. Germline loops: CDR1 KGHSH, CDR2 LQKENI. DNA of the CDR3: TGTGCCAGCTCAAAGGCTACAGGGCTCAAAGACACTGAAGCTTTCTTT. Protein product: CASSKATGLKDTEAFF.

The chain's CDR3 is CASSVTSGYPGELFF. In DNA, the CDR3 is TGTGCCAGCAGCGTGACTAGCGGGTATCCCGGGGAGCTGTTTTTT. V and J are TRBV11-2 and TRBJ2-2, with 10 bases identical to TRBD2. The V segment lost 5 bases and the J segment 6 bases; nucleotides outside the gene matches: 6. The CDR3 runs to 15 residues. Germline CDR1 and CDR2: SGHAT and FQNNGV.

The chain uses TRBV11-3 and TRBJ2-2; the match to TRBD2 covers 8 bases. J gave up 2 bases and V 5 bases, and 4 bases lay outside the gene matches. Germline CDR1 is SGHNT and CDR2 is YENEEA. The CDR3 has 15 residues. The CDR3 spells CASSPGTSNTGELFF. CDR3 DNA sequence: TGTGCCAGCAGCCCCGGGACTAGTAACACCGGGGAGCTGTTTTTT.

This chain joins TRBV19 and TRBJ1-2, with no clear D. Germline-derived CDR1 and CDR2 are LNHDA and SQIVND (reference sequence). Trimming removed 3 bases at V and 8 bases at J, with 10 bases between. The CDR3 length is 12 residues. The CDR3 sequence is CASSIGLGGYTF. The CDR3 DNA sequence: TGTGCCAGTAGTATCGGGTTAGGAGGCTACACCTTC.

J is TRBJ1-2 and V is TRBV12-3 or TRBV12-4; D is uncertain. The CDR3 sequence is 13 residues long. V was cut by 5 bases and J by 2 bases, with 9 bases left in between. The DNA of the CDR3 is TGTGCCAGCAGTCTAACAGTCAACTATGGCTACACCTTC. Protein: CASSLTVNYGYTF.